The rows below give T cell receptor beta chains drawn from one sample of a study of T cells in Graves' hyperthyroidism and ophthalmopathy. TCRdb fed the multiplex PCR reads into MiXCR, producing one record per CDR3 protein. The sample contains under 350,000 distinct CDR3 sequences, about 20% of which appear only once. Material: blood. The receptors were sampled from a woman aged 45-60 years with Graves' hyperthyroidism. Each CDR3 is given with its conserved first and last residue. The D gene is left open where the match is weak. Only some rows state a clone size, as once, few, many or a class for expanded clones.

J gene | clone size | V gene | D gene | CDR3 protein | CDR3 DNA
TRBJ1-6 | few | TRBV6-1 | - | CASSYGAAANSPLHF | TGTGCCAGCAGTTATGGGGCAGCCGCTAATTCACCCCTCCACTTT
TRBJ2-1 | few | TRBV7-9 | - | CASSLEVASSSYNEQFF | TGTGCCAGCAGCCTAGAGGTAGCGTCGTCTTCCTACAATGAGCAGTTCTTC
TRBJ2-5 | many | TRBV7-8 | - | CASSPTGLQETQYF | TGTGCCAGCAGCCCAACAGGGTTACAAGAGACCCAGTACTTC
TRBJ2-1 | - | TRBV5-1 | TRBD2 | CASSLRALAGDYEQFF | TGCGCCAGCAGCTTGAGGGCGCTAGCGGGAGACTATGAGCAGTTCTTC
TRBJ2-3 | many | TRBV11-3 | - | CASSPRARGDTQYF | TGTGCCAGCAGCCCGAGAGCCAGGGGTGATACGCAGTATTTT
TRBJ1-2 | - | TRBV29-1 | - | CSVEVVRYYGYTF | TGCAGCGTTGAAGTGGTCAGGTACTATGGCTACACCTTC
TRBJ2-5 | many | TRBV20-1 | TRBD1 | CSAPDRDGTQYF | TGCAGTGCTCCAGACAGGGATGGGACCCAGTACTTC
TRBJ2-3 | - | TRBV7-2 | - | CASSLAEKGTRNTQYF | TGTGCCAGCAGCTTAGCTGAGAAGGGGACCCGGAATACGCAGTATTTT
TRBJ1-1 | many | TRBV3-1 | - | CASSVFRAAEAFF | TGTGCCAGCAGCGTATTCAGGGCGGCTGAAGCTTTCTTT
TRBJ1-1 | many | TRBV2 | - | CASSMGLNTEAFF | TGTGCCAGCAGCATGGGGCTGAACACTGAAGCTTTCTTT
TRBJ1-5 | many | TRBV2 | TRBD1 | CASTRDRNNQPQHF | TGTGCCAGCACCCGGGACAGGAACAATCAGCCCCAGCATTTT
TRBJ1-1 | many | TRBV5-1 | - | CASSLEVFVFTEAFF | TGCGCCAGCAGCTTGGAAGTCTTCGTGTTTACTGAAGCTTTCTTT
TRBJ2-7 | - | TRBV4-1 | TRBD2 | CASSQVSLAGVYEQYF | TGCGCCAGCAGCCAAGTCAGCCTAGCGGGAGTCTACGAGCAGTACTTC
TRBJ1-2 | - | TRBV7-7 | TRBD1 | CATFGQDGYTF | TGTGCTACTTTCGGACAGGATGGCTACACCTTC